The present TCR beta chain was sequenced within a study of T cells in localized non-small cell lung cancer. Trimming cost V 2 bases and J 0 bases, with 10 bases left between them. There are 15 residues in the CDR3. Germline loops: CDR1 MNHGY, CDR2 SAAAGT. This clone was recorded a few times. Its target is unknown. Study-wide results and caveats: The tumor had only one region sequenced, so heterogeneity remains possible.

TCRdb's copy holds only in-frame clones and misses some; the assay was immunoSEQ multiplex PCR. The sample lists over a thousand clones; about 20% were seen once. The rearrangement uses TRBV6-8 and TRBJ1-1; D is undetermined. The source of this sequence is a male donor older than 55 with stage I lung adenocarcinoma. Source: normal lung tissue next to the tumor, taken before any cancer treatment. CDR3 loop: CASSYGIGMNTEAFF. In DNA, the CDR3 is TGTGCCAGCAGTTACGGAATCGGGATGAACACTGAAGCTTTCTTT.